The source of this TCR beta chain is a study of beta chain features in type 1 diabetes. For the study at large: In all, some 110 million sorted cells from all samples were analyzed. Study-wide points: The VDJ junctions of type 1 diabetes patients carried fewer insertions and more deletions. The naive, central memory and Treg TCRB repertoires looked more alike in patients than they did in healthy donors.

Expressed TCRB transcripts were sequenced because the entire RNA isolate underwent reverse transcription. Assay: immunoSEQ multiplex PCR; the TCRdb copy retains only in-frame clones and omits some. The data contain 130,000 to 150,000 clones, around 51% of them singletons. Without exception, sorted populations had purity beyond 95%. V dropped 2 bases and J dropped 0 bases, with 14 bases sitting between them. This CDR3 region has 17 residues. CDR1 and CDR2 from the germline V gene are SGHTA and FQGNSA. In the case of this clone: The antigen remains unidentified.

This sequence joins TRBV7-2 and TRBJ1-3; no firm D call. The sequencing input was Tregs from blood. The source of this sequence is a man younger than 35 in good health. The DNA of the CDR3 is TGTGCCAGCAGCTTATCTCACCGCCCGAGCTCTGGAAACACCATATATTTT. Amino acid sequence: CASSLSHRPSSGNTIYF.